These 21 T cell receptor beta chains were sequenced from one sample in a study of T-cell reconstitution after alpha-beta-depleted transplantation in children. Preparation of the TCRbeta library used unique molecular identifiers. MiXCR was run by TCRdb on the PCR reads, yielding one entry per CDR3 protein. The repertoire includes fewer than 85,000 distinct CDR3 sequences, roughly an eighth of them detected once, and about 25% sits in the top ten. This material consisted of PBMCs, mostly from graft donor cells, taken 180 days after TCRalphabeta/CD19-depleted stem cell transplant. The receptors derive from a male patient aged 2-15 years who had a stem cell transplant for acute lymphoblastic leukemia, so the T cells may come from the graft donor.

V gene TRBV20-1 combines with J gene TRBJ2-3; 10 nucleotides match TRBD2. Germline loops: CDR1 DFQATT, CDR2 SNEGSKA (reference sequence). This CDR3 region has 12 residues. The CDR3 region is CSLAGDTDTQYF. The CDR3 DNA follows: TGCAGCCTAGCGGGAGACACAGATACGCAGTATTTT.

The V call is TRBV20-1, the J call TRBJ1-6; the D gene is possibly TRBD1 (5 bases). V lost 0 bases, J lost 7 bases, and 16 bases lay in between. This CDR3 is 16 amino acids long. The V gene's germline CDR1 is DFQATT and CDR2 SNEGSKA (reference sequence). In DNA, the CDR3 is TGCAGTGCTAGAGATCCCCGAACGGGGCAAAATTCACCCCTCCACTTT. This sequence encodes CSARDPRTGQNSPLHF.

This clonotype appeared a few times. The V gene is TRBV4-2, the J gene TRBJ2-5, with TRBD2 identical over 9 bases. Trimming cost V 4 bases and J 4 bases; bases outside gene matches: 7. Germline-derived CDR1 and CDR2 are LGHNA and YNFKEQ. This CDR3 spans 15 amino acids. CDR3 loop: CASSRGSGGGETQYF. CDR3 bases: TGTGCCAGCAGCCGGGGTAGCGGGGGAGGAGAGACCCAGTACTTC.

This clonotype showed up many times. The DNA of the CDR3 is TGTGCCAGCAGAGGAAGGGGGCGGGCTAATGAAAAACTGTTTTTT. This gives the protein CASRGRGRANEKLFF. This chain uses TRBV5-6 with TRBJ1-4; 7 bases map to TRBD1. The CDR3 consists of 15 residues. J was trimmed by 3 bases and V by 5 bases; bases with no gene match: 7. CDR1 is SGHDT, CDR2 YYEEEE, per germline.

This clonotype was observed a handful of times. The CDR3 DNA follows: TGTGCCAGCAGCTTCGAGCGGGGGAGGACAGATACGCAGTATTTT. Amino acid sequence: CASSFERGRTDTQYF. This rearrangement joins TRBV7-9 to TRBJ2-3; 8 bases are shared with TRBD2. Trimming at V came to 3 bases and at J to 3 bases, leaving 5 bases not matched to a gene. Germline CDR1 SEHNR, CDR2 FQNEAQ (reference sequence). This CDR3 region has 15 residues. The variable domain in full, with the rest retrieved from reference TRBV7-9 and TRBJ2-3, is DTGVSQNPRHKITKRGQNVTFRCDPISEHNRLYWYRQTLGQGPEFLTYFQNEAQLEKSRLLSDRFSAERPKGSFSTLEIQRTEQGDSAMYLCASSFERGRTDTQYFGPGTRLTVL.

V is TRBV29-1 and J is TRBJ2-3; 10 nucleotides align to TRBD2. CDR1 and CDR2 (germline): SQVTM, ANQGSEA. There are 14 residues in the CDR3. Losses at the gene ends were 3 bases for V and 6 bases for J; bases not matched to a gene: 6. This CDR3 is CSVELAGVPDTQYF. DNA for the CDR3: TGCAGCGTTGAGCTAGCGGGAGTTCCCGATACGCAGTATTTT.

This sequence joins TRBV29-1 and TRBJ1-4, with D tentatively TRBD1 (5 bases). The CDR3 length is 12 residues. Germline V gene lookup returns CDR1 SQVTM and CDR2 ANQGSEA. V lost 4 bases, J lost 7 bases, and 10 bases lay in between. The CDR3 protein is CSVAGAGEKLFF. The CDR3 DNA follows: TGCAGCGTTGCCGGGGCAGGTGAAAAACTGTTTTTT.

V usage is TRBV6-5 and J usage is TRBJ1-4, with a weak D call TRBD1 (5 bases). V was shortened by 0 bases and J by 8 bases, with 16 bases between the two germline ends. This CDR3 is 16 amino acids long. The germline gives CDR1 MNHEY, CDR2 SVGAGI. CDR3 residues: CASSYSRVRAVEKLFF. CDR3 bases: TGTGCCAGCAGTTACTCGAGGGTCAGGGCAGTCGAAAAACTGTTTTTT.

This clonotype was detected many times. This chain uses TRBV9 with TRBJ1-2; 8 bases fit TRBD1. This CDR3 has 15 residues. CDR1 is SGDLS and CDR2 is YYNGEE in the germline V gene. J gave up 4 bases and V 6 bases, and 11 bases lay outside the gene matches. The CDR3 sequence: CASTPRGQERYGYTF. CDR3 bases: TGTGCCAGCACCCCTAGGGGACAGGAGCGCTATGGCTACACCTTC.

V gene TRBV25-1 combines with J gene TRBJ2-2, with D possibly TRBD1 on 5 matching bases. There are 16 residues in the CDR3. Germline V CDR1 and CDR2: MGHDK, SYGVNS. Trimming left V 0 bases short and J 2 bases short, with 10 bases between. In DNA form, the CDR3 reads TGTGCCAGCAGTGAATATGGAAGGGGCAACACCGGGGAGCTGTTTTTT. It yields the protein CASSEYGRGNTGELFF.

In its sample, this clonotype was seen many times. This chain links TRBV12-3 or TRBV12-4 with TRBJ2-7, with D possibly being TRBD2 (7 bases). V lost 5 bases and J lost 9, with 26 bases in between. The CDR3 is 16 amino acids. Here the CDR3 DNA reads TGTGCCAGCAGTCCGGAGGGGGGGTTACCTCCTACGGGGCAGTACTTC. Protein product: CASSPEGGLPPTGQYF.

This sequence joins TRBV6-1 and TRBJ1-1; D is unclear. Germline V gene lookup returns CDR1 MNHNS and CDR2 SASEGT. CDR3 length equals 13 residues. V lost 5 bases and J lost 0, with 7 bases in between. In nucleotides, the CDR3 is TGTGCCAGCAGTAATTGGTTGAACACTGAAGCTTTCTTT. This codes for CASSNWLNTEAFF.

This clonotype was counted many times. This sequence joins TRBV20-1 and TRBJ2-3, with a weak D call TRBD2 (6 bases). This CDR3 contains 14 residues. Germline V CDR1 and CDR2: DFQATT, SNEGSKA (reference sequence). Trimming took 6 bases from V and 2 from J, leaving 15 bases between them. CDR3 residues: CSARRLAATDTQYF. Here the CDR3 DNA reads TGCAGTGCCCGCCGGTTAGCGGCCACAGATACGCAGTATTTT.

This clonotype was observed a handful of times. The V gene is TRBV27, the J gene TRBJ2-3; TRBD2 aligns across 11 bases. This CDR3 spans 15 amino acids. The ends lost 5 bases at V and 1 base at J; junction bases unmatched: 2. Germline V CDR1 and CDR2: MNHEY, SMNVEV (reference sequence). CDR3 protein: CASSGLAGRTDTQYF. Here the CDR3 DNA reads TGTGCCAGCAGTGGACTAGCGGGTCGCACAGATACGCAGTATTTT.

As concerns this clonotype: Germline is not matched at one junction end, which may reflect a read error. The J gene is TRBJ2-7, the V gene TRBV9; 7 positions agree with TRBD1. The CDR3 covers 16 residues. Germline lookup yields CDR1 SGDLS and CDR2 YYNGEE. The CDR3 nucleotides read TGTTCCAGCAGCGCCCAGTCCGGGACAGACCCCTACGAGCAGTACTTC. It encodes CSSSAQSGTDPYEQYF.

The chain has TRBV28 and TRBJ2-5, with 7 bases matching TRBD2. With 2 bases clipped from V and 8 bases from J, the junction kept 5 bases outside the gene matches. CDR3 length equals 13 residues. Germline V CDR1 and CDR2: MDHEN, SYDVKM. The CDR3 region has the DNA TGTGCCAGCAGTTTAATAGCGGGCTCAACCCAGTACTTC. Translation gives CASSLIAGSTQYF.

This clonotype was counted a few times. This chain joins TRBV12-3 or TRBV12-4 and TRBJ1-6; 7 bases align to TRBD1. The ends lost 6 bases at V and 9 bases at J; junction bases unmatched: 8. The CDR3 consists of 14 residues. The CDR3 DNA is TGTGCCAGCAGCCCCGCAGGGGGAACTTCACCCCTCCACTTT. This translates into CASSPAGGTSPLHF.

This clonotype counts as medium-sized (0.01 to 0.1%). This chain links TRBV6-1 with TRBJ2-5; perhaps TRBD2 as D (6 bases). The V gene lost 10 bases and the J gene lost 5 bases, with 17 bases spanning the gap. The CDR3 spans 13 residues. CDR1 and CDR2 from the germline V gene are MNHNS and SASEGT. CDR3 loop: CATSGLIRETQYF. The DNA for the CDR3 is TGTGCCACCTCGGGACTGATCAGGGAGACCCAGTACTTC.

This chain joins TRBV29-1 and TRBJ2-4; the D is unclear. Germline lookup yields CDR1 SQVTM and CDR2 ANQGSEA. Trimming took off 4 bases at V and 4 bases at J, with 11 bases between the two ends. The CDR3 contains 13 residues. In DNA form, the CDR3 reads TGCAGCGTTGCTACGGGCACAAAAAACATTCAGTACTTC. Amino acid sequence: CSVATGTKNIQYF.

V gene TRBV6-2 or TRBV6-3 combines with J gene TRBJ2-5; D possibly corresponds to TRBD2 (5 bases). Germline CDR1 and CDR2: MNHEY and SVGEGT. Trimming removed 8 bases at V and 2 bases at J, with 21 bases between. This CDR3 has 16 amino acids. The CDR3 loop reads CASASPGRRPQETQYF. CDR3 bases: TGTGCCAGCGCCTCCCCGGGAAGGCGACCACAAGAGACCCAGTACTTC.

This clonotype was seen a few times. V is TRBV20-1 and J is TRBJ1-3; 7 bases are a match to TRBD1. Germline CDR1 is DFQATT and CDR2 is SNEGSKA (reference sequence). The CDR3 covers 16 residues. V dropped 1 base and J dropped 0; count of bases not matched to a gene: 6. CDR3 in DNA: TGCAGTGCTAGAGCCCCGACAGGGAGCTCTGGAAACACCATATATTTT. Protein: CSARAPTGSSGNTIYF.